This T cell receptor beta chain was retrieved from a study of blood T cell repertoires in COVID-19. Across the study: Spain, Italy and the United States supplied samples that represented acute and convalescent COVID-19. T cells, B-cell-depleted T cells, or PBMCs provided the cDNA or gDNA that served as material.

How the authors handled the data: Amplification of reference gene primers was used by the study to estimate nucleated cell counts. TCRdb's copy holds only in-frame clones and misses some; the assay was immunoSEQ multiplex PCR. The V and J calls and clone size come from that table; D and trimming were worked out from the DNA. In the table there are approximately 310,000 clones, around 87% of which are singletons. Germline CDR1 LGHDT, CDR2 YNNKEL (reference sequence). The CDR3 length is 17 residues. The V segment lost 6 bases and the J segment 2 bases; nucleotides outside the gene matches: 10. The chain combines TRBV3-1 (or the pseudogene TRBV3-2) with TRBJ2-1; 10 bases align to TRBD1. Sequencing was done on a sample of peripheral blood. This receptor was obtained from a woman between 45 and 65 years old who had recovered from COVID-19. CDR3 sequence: CASRSSGQGTPYNEQFF. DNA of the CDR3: TGTGCCAGCAGAAGCTCGGGACAGGGGACTCCCTACAATGAGCAGTTCTTC.